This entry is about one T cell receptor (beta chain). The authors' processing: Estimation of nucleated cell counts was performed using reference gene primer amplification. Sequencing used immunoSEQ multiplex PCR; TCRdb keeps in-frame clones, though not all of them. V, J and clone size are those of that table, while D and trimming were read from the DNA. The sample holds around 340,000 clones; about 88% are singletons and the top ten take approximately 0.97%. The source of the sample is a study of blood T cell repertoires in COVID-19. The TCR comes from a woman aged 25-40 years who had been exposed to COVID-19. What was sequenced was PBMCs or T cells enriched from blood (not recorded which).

The CDR3 loop is CASSFLGHSGNTIYF. CDR3 bases: TGTGCCAGCAGTTTCTTGGGCCACTCTGGAAACACCATATATTTT. The chain combines TRBV28 with TRBJ1-3, with D unclear. There are 15 residues in the CDR3. Trimming removed 3 bases from V and 0 bases from J, with 9 bases in between. Per germline, CDR1 MDHEN and CDR2 SYDVKM.